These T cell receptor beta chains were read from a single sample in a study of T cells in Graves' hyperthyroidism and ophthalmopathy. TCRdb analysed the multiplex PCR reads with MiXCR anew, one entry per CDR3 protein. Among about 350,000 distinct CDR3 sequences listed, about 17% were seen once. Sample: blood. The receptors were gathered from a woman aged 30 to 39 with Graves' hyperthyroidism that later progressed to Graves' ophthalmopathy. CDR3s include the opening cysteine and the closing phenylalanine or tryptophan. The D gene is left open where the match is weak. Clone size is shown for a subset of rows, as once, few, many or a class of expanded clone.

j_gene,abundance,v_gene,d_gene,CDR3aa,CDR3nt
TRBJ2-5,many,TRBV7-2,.,CASTPSVSRTAEETQYF,TGTGCCAGCACCCCGTCGGTGTCAAGGACCGCAGAAGAGACCCAGTACTTC
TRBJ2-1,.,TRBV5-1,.,CASSLGVGENNEQFF,TGCGCCAGCAGCTTGGGGGTCGGGGAGAACAATGAGCAGTTCTTC
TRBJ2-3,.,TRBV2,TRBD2,CASSVNRLAGFTDTQYF,TGTGCCAGCAGTGTGAATCGACTAGCGGGGTTCACAGATACGCAGTATTTT
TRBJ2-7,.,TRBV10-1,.,CASRGRYGGDEQYF,TGCGCCAGCAGGGGAAGGTACGGAGGGGACGAGCAGTACTTC
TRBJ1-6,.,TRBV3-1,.,CASSPRGVSSYNSPLHF,TGTGCCAGCAGCCCTCGTGGGGTCAGCTCCTATAATTCACCCCTCCACTTT
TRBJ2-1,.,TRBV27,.,CASSLSAPQPDEQFF,TGTGCCAGCAGTTTATCGGCCCCGCAGCCTGATGAGCAGTTCTTC
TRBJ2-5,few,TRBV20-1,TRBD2,CSAGRGGGILWTQYF,TGCAGTGCTGGCCGCGGGGGGGGAATTTTGTGGACCCAGTACTTC
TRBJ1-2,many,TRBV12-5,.,CASGSRQVLSYGYTF,TGTGCTAGTGGTTCTAGACAGGTCCTAAGCTATGGCTACACCTTC
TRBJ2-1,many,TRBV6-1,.,CASSHILSSYNEQFF,TGTGCCAGCAGTCACATACTAAGCTCCTACAATGAGCAGTTCTTC
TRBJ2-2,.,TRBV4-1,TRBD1,CASSHLDRGQGGELFF,TGCGCCAGCAGCCACCTCGACAGGGGGCAGGGCGGGGAGCTGTTTTTT
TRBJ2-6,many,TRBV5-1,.,CASSGGTADSGANVLTF,TGCGCCAGCAGCGGGGGGACCGCGGACTCTGGGGCCAACGTCCTGACTTTC
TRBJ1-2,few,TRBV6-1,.,CASITQGLGIMANYGYTF,TGTGCCAGCATCACACAGGGATTGGGTATTATGGCTAACTATGGCTACACCTTC
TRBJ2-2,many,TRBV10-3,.,CASSRSGELFF,TGTGCCTCCTCGAGGAGCGGGGAGCTGTTTTTT
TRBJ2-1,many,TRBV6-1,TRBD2,CASSEGSGGREQFF,TGTGCCAGCAGTGAAGGTAGCGGGGGCAGAGAGCAGTTCTTC
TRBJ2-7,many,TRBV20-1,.,CSAWVSETYEQYF,TGCAGTGCCTGGGTGTCGGAAACCTACGAGCAGTACTTC
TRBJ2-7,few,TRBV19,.,CASRSTVRGEQYF,TGTGCCAGTAGAAGCACAGTGAGGGGCGAGCAGTACTTC
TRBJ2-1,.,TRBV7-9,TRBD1,CASSPDRERNEQFF,TGTGCCAGCAGCCCCGACAGGGAACGGAATGAGCAGTTCTTC
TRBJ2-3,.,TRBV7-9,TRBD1,CASWDRGADTQYF,TGTGCCAGCTGGGACAGGGGGGCAGATACGCAGTATTTT
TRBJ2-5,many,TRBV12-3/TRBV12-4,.,CASSLGLAKETQYF,TGTGCCAGCAGTTTGGGGCTAGCCAAAGAGACCCAGTACTTC
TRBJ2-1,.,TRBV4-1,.,CASKRVGGFNEQFF,TGCGCCAGCAAACGTGTGGGGGGCTTTAATGAGCAGTTCTTC
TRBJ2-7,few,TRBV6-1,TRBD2,CASRGGAGEQYF,TGTGCCAGCCGCGGGGGGGCGGGAGAGCAGTACTTC
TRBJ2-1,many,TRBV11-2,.,CASSPQFPGGAVYEQFF,TGTGCCAGCAGCCCCCAATTTCCGGGGGGCGCCGTATATGAGCAGTTCTTC
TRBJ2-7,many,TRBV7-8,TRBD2,CASSSQSSGSVYEQYF,TGTGCCAGCAGCTCACAATCTAGCGGGAGTGTCTACGAGCAGTACTTC
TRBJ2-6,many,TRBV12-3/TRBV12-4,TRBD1,CASSPRGTAGANVLTF,TGTGCCAGCAGTCCGAGAGGGACAGCTGGGGCCAACGTCCTGACTTTC
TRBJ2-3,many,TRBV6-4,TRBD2,CASSPTSGGSDTQYF,TGTGCCAGCAGCCCGACTAGCGGGGGATCAGATACGCAGTATTTT
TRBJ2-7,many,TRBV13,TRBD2,CASSFSGRPYEQYF,TGTGCCAGCAGTTTTAGCGGGAGGCCCTACGAGCAGTACTTC
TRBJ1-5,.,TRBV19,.,CASRTGTRQPQHF,TGTGCCAGCAGAACAGGGACCCGACAGCCCCAGCATTTT
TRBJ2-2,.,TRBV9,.,CASSVGGSSRAGELFF,TGTGCCAGCAGCGTAGGGGGGTCTAGCCGGGCCGGGGAGCTGTTTTTT
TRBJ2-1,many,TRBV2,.,CAGTARANNEQFF,TGTGCCGGGACCGCGCGGGCCAACAATGAGCAGTTCTTC
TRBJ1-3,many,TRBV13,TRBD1,CASSLERTGGNTIYF,TGTGCCAGCAGCCTAGAGCGGACAGGCGGAAACACCATATATTTT
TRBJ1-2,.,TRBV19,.,CASSTPRTGAYGYTF,TGTGCCAGTAGTACCCCGCGGACGGGAGCCTATGGCTACACCTTC
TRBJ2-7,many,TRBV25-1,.,CASSPRQNLSYEQYF,TGTGCCAGCTCCCCGCGACAGAACCTATCCTACGAGCAGTACTTC
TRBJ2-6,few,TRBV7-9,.,CASSLGVGAGANVLTF,TGTGCCAGCAGCTTAGGCGTCGGGGCTGGGGCCAACGTCCTGACTTTC
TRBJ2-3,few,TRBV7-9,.,CACSLDEWSLADTQYF,TGTGCCTGCAGCTTGGATGAGTGGAGCTTGGCAGATACGCAGTATTTT
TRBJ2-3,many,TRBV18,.,CASSPLKRSGTWDTDTQYF,TGTGCCAGCTCACCACTGAAGAGATCAGGCACGTGGGACACAGATACGCAGTATTTT
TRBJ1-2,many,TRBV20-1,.,CSARKDRWVRGGSGYTF,TGCAGTGCCAGAAAGGACAGATGGGTCCGGGGGGGGTCTGGCTACACCTTC
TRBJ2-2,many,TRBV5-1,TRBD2,CASSLAGGTGELFF,TGTGCCAGCAGTTTGGCGGGAGGAACCGGGGAGCTGTTTTTT
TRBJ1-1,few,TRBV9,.,CASSALFDTEAFF,TGTGCCAGCAGCGCCCTTTTCGACACTGAAGCTTTCTTT
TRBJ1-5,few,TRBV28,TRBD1,CASRTGTGINQPQHF,TGTGCCAGCAGAACAGGGACAGGGATTAATCAGCCCCAGCATTTT
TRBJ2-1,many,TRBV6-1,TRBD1,CASSDKRTGRAYNEQFF,TGTGCCAGCAGTGATAAAAGGACAGGGCGCGCCTACAATGAGCAGTTCTTC
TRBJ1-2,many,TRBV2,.,CASSDSANYGYTF,TGTGCCAGCAGTGATAGTGCTAACTATGGCTACACCTTC
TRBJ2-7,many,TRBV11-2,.,CASSSRDSSGEQYF,TGTGCCAGCAGCTCCCGTGATAGCAGCGGCGAGCAGTACTTC